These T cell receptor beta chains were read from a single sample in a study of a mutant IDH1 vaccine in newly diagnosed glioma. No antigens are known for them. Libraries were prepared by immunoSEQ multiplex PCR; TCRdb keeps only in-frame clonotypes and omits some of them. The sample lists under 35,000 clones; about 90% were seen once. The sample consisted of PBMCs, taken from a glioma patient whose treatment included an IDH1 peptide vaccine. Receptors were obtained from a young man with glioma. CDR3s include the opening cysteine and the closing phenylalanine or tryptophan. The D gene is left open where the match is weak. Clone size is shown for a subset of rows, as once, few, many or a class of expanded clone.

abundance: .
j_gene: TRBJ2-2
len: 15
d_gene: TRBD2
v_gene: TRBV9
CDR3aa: CASTREDANTGELFF
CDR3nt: TGTGCCAGCACGCGGGAGGATGCGAACACCGGGGAGCTGTTTTTT

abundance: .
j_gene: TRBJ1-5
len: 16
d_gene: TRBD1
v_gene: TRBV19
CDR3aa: CASRVTGARSNQPQHF
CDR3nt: TGTGCCAGTAGAGTGACAGGGGCCCGGAGCAATCAGCCCCAGCATTTT

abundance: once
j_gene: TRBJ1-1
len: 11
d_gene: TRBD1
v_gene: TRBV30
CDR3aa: CAWRGQLEAFF
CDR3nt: TGTGCCTGGAGGGGACAGCTTGAAGCTTTCTTT

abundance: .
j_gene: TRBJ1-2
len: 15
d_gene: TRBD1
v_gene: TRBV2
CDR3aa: CASSKGAATTAGYTF
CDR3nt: TGTGCCAGCAGTAAGGGGGCAGCTACGACTGCTGGCTACACCTTC

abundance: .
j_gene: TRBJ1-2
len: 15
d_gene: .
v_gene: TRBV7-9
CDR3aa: CASSSHGTGEGGYTF
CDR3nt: TGTGCCAGCAGCTCCCACGGAACGGGGGAAGGTGGCTACACCTTC

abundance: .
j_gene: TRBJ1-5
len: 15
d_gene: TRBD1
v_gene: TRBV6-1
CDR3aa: CASTGTAYSNQPQHF
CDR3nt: TGTGCCAGCACTGGGACAGCTTATAGCAATCAGCCCCAGCATTTT

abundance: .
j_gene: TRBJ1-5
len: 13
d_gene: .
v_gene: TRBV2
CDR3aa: CASSLGPNQPQHF
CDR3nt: TGTGCCAGCAGTCTCGGGCCCAATCAGCCCCAGCATTTT

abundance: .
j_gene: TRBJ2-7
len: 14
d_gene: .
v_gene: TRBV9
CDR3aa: CASSRGRESYEQYF
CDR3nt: TGTGCCAGCAGTCGGGGGCGGGAGTCTTACGAGCAGTACTTC

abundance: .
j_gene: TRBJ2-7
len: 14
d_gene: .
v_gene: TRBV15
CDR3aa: CATSRDRATWEQYF
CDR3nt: TGTGCCACCAGCAGAGATCGGGCAACCTGGGAGCAGTACTTC

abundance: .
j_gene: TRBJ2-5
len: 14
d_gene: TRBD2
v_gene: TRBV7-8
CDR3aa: CASRPGTNQETQYF
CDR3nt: TGTGCCAGCAGACCCGGGACTAACCAAGAGACCCAGTACTTC

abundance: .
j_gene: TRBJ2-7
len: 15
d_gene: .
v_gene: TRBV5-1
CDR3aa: CASSLSGTRSYEQYF
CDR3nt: TGCGCCAGCAGCTTGTCGGGGACGAGGTCCTACGAGCAGTACTTC

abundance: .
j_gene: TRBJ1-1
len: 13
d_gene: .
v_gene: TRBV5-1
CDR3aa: CASSPGVGTEAFF
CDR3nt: TGCGCCAGCAGCCCGGGGGTAGGCACTGAAGCTTTCTTT

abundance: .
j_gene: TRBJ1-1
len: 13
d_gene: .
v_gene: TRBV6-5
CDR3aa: CASSPGPNTEAFF
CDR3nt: TGTGCCAGCAGCCCGGGACCGAACACTGAAGCTTTCTTT

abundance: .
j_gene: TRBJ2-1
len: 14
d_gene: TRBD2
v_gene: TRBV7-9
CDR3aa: CASSFSGAYNEQFF
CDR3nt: TGTGCCAGCAGCTTCAGCGGGGCCTACAATGAGCAGTTCTTC

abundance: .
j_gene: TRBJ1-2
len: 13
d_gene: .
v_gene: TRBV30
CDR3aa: CAWSYEGSYGYTF
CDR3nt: TGTGCCTGGAGCTATGAGGGGAGCTATGGCTACACCTTC

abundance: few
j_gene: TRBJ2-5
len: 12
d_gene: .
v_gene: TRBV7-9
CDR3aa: CASSFSQETQYF
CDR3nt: TGTGCCAGCAGCTTCTCGCAAGAGACCCAGTACTTC

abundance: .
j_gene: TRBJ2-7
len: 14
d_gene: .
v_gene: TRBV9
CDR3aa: CASSVGAGGREQYF
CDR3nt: TGTGCCAGCAGCGTAGGGGCCGGCGGGCGGGAGCAGTACTTC

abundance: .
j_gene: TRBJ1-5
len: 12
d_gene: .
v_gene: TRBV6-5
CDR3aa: CASRLSNQPQHF
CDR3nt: TGTGCCAGCAGACTTAGCAATCAGCCCCAGCATTTT

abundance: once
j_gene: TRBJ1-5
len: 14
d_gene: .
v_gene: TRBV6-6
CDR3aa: CASSYSEGEQPQHF
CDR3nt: TGTGCCAGCAGTTACTCGGAAGGGGAACAGCCCCAGCATTTT

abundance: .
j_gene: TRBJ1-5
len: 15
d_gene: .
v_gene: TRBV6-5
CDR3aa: CASSLNRGRNQPQHF
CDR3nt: TGTGCCAGCAGCCTGAATCGCGGTCGCAATCAGCCCCAGCATTTT

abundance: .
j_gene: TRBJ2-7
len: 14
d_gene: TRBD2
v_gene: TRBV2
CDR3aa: CASRGTGGRYEQYF
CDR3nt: TGTGCCAGCAGGGGGACGGGGGGAAGGTACGAGCAGTACTTC

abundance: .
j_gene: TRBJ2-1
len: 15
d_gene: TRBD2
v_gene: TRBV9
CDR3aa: CASSVTSGVYNEQFF
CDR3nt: TGTGCCAGCAGCGTAACTAGCGGAGTATACAATGAGCAGTTCTTC

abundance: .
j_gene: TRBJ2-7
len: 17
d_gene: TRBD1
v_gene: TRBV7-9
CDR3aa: CASSPRPSGGLTYEQYF
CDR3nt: TGTGCCAGCAGTCCACGCCCTTCAGGGGGCCTAACCTACGAGCAGTACTTC

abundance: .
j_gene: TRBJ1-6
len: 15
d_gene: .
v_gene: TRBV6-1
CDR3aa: CASSPDGGRVSPLHF
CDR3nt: TGTGCCAGCAGCCCCGACGGCGGTCGGGTATCACCCCTCCACTTT

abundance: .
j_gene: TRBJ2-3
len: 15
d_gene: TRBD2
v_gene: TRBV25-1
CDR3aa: CASSGRGLEADTQYF
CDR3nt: TGTGCCAGCAGTGGCCGGGGACTAGAGGCAGATACGCAGTATTTT

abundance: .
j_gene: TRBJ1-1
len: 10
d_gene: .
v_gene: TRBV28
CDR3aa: CASSSREAFF
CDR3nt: TGTGCCAGCAGTTCCAGGGAAGCTTTCTTT

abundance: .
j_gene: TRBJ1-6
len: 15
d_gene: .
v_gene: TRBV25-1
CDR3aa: CASSERGTVMKALHF
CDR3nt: TGTGCCAGCAGTGAAAGGGGGACGGTCATGAAAGCCCTCCACTTT

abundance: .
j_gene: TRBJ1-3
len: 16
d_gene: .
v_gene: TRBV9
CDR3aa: CASSVADTLFGNTIYF
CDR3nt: TGTGCCAGCAGCGTTGCCGACACCCTCTTTGGAAACACCATATATTTT

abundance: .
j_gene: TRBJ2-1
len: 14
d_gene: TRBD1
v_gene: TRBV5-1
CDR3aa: CASSFGQEYNEQFF
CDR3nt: TGCGCCAGCAGCTTTGGACAGGAGTACAATGAGCAGTTCTTC

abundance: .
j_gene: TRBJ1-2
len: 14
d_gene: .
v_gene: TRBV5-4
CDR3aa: CASSLGQGNYGYTF
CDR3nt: TGTGCCAGCAGCTTGGGGCAGGGGAACTATGGCTACACCTTC

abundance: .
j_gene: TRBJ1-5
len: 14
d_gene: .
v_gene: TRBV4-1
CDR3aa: CASSRTGAGQPQHF
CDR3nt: TGCGCCAGCAGCCGTACGGGGGCTGGCCAGCCCCAGCATTTT

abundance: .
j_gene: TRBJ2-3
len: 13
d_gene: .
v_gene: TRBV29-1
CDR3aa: CSVEAYGTDTQYF
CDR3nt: TGCAGCGTTGAAGCATACGGGACAGATACGCAGTATTTT

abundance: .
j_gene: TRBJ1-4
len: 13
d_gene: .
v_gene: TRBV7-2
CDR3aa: CASSSRMNEKLFF
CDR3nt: TGTGCCAGCAGCTCCAGAATGAATGAAAAACTGTTTTTT

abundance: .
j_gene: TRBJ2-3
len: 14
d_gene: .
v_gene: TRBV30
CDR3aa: CAWSGWGNTDTQYF
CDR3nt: TGTGCCTGGAGTGGGTGGGGGAACACAGATACGCAGTATTTT

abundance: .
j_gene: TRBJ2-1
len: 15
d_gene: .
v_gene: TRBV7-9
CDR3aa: CASSLGRASYNEQFF
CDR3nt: TGTGCCAGCAGCTTAGGGAGGGCCTCCTACAATGAGCAGTTCTTC

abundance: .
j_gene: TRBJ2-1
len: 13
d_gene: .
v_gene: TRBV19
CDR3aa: CASRLDIYNEQFF
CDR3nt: TGTGCCAGTAGGTTAGACATATACAATGAGCAGTTCTTC

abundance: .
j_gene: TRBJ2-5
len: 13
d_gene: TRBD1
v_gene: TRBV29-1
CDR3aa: CSVEGQGAEEQYF
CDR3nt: TGCAGCGTTGAGGGACAGGGGGCTGAAGAGCAGTACTTC

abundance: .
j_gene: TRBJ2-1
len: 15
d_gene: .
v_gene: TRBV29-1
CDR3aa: CSVPLTSSSYNEQFF
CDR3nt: TGCAGCGTTCCGCTTACTTCGAGCTCCTACAATGAGCAGTTCTTC

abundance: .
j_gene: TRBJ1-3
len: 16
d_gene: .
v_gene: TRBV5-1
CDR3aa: CASSPSGSFAGNTIYF
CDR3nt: TGCGCCAGCAGCCCAAGTGGGTCGTTCGCCGGAAACACCATATATTTT

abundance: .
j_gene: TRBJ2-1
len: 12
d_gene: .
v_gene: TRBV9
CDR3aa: CASSVEVSEQFF
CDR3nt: TGTGCCAGCAGCGTAGAGGTTAGTGAGCAGTTCTTC

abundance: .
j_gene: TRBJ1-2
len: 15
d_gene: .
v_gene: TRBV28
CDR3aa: CASTMIRDGDYGYTF
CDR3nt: TGTGCCAGCACCATGATCAGGGATGGGGACTATGGCTACACCTTC

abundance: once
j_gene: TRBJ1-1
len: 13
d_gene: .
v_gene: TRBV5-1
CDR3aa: CASSLQMNTEAFF
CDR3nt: TGCGCCAGCAGCTTACAGATGAACACTGAAGCTTTCTTT

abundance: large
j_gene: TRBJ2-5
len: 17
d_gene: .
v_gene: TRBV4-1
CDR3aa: CASSQGVLMGGGETQYF
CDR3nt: TGCGCCAGCAGCCAAGGTGTTCTCATGGGGGGCGGGGAGACCCAGTACTTC

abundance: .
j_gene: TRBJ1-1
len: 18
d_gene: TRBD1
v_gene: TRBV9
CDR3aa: CASSATAFRQGRHTEAFF
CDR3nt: TGTGCCAGCAGCGCAACCGCCTTTAGACAGGGTCGGCACACTGAAGCTTTCTTT

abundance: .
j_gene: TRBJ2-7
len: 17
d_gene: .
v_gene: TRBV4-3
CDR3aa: CASSQGSGAGDSYEQYF
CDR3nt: TGCGCCAGCAGCCAAGGATCAGGGGCAGGGGACTCCTACGAGCAGTACTTC

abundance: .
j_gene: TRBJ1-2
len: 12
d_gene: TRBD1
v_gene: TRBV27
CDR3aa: CASKGQTYGYTF
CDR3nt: TGTGCCAGTAAGGGACAGACCTATGGCTACACCTTC

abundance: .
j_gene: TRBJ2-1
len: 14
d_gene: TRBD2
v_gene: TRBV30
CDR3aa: CAWTSGGGIHEQFF
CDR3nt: TGTGCCTGGACCTCGGGCGGGGGGATTCACGAGCAGTTCTTC

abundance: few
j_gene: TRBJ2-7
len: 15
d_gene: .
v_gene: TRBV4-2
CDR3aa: CASSQDTMVSYEQYF
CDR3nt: TGTGCCAGCAGCCAAGATACGATGGTCTCCTACGAGCAGTACTTC

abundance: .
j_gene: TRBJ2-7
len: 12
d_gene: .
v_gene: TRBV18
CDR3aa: CASSPPDHEQYF
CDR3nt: TGTGCCAGCTCACCACCCGACCACGAGCAGTACTTC

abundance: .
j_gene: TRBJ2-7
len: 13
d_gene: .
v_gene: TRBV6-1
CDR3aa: CASSSRGLYEQYF
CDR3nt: TGTGCCAGCAGTTCCCGGGGCCTCTACGAGCAGTACTTC

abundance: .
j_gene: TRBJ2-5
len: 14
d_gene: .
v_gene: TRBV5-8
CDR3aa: CASSLSQGVQTQYF
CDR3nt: TGTGCCAGCAGCTTGTCACAGGGTGTGCAGACCCAGTACTTC

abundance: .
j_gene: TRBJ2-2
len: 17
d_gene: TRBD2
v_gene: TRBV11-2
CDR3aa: CASRSPFSGRYTGELFF
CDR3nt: TGTGCCAGCAGGTCGCCGTTTAGCGGGAGATACACCGGGGAGCTGTTTTTT

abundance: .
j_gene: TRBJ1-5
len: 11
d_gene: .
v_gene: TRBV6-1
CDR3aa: CASRANQPQHF
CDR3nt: TGTGCCAGCAGGGCAAATCAGCCCCAGCATTTT